The 8 T cell receptor beta chains reported below all come from one sample, sequenced in a study of T cells in Graves' hyperthyroidism and ophthalmopathy. The source material, RNA transcripts, was used to amplify TCR beta CDR3 regions. Researchers ran a first-round RT-PCR on the TCR CDR3 using the HTBI primer set. TCRdb re-derived calls from the multiplex PCR reads in MiXCR, one entry per CDR3 protein. Counted here are about 460,000 distinct CDR3 sequences, about 22% occurring once; the ten biggest clones make up about half. Sequences were obtained from blood. The receptor set was obtained from a woman aged 70 to 79 with Graves' ophthalmopathy.

The chain recombines TRBV2 with TRBJ2-5; D not resolved. Per germline, CDR1 SNHLY and CDR2 FYNNEI. CDR3 length: 15 amino acids. With 6 bases removed from V and 3 bases from J, the gap between germline ends came to 17 bases. The CDR3 loop reads CASSRPVMVEETQYF. CDR3 in DNA: TGTGCCAGCAGCCGCCCCGTGATGGTCGAAGAGACCCAGTACTTC.

This clonotype was recorded at least ten times. The chain recombines TRBV11-2 with TRBJ1-1; 7 positions match TRBD1. This CDR3 is built from 15 residues. Trimming took 0 bases from V and 11 from J; bases not matched to a gene: 12. The germline V gene has CDR1 SGHAT and CDR2 FQNNGV. The DNA of the CDR3 is TGTGCCAGCAGCTTAGAGCCTGGGACAGCCGGTAGGGCTTTCTTT. It encodes CASSLEPGTAGRAFF.

The chain combines TRBV5-5 with TRBJ2-2, with D unresolved. CDR3 size: 14 residues. V shed 1 base and J shed 1 base, with 5 bases lying between them. CDR1 is SGHKS and CDR2 is YYEKEE in the germline V gene (reference sequence). The CDR3 DNA reads as TGTGCCAGCAGCTTGCAACAGAACACCGGGGAGCTGTTTTTT. Its translation: CASSLQQNTGELFF.

On this clonotype: Just one base apart from a much larger clone, this may be a read error. The CDR3 loop is CASSFWGTDTQYF. CDR3 coding DNA: TGTGCCAGCAGTTTCTGGGGCACAGATACGCAGTATTTT. The rearrangement links TRBV12-3 or TRBV12-4 to TRBJ2-3; D gene uncertain. V was cut by 3 bases and J by 1 base, with 5 bases left in between. This CDR3 contains 13 residues.

The rearrangement joins TRBV7-6 to TRBJ2-5; 8 bases map to TRBD1. V gave up 5 bases and J gave up 2 bases; unmatched junction bases: 13. The CDR3 consists of 17 residues. Germline assignment: CDR1 SGHVS and CDR2 FNYEAQ. DNA of the CDR3: TGTGCCAGCAGCCTACCCAGGGGGCCAAGGGGGCAAGAGACCCAGTACTTC. This codes for CASSLPRGPRGQETQYF.

This clonotype was recorded a few times. The chain carries TRBV5-1 and TRBJ1-1, with D unclear. The CDR3 loop spans 14 amino acids. CDR1 is SGHRS and CDR2 is YFSETQ in the germline V gene. Trimming took 4 bases from V and 0 from J, leaving 10 bases between them. Here the CDR3 reads CASSTGYMNTEAFF. CDR3 nucleotides: TGCGCCAGCAGCACGGGGTACATGAACACTGAAGCTTTCTTT.

The gene calls are TRBV7-9 and TRBJ2-4, with TRBD2 as a possible D gene (6 bases). The V and J ends lost 5 bases and 1 base respectively, with 18 bases between them. The CDR3 has 17 amino acids. Germline V CDR1 and CDR2: SEHNR, FQNEAQ (reference sequence). The CDR3: CASSPYLAREAKNIQYF. The CDR3 nucleotides read TGTGCCAGCAGCCCTTATCTAGCGAGGGAGGCCAAAAACATTCAGTACTTC.

The rearrangement joins TRBV3-1 to TRBJ2-7; either TRBD1 or TRBD2 may supply D (7 bases each). CDR1 and CDR2 (germline): LGHDT, YNNKEL (reference sequence). This CDR3 region has 16 residues. Trimming pared 4 bases from V and 1 base from J, leaving 17 bases between. CDR3 bases: TGTGCCAGCAGCCCGAGGGGGCGGCGGGAGTCCTACGAGCAGTACTTC. As protein: CASSPRGRRESYEQYF.